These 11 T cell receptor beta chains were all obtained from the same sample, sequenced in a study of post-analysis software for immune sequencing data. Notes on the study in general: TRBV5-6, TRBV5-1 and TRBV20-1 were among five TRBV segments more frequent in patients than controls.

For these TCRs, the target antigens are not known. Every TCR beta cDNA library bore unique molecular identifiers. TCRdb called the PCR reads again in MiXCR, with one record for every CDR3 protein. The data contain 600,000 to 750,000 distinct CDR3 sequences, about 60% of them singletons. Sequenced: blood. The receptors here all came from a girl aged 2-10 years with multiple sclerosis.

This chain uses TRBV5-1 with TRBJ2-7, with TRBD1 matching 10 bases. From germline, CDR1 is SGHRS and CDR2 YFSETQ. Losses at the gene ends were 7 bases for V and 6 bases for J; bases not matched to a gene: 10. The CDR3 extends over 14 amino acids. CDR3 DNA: TGCGCCAGCCAGGAGGGGGGACAGGGGACCGAGCAGTACTTC. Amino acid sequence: CASQEGGQGTEQYF. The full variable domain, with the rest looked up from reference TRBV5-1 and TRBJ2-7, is KAGVTQTPRYLIKTRGQQVTLSCSPISGHRSVSWYQQTPGQGLQFLFEYFSETQRNKGNFPGRFSGRQFSNSRSEMNVSTLELGDSALYLCASQEGGQGTEQYFGPGTRLTVT.

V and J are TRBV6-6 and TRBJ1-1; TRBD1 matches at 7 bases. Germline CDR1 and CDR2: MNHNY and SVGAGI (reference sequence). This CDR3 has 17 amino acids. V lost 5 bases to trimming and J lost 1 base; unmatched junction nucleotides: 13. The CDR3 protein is CASSLNPTGVGNTEAFF. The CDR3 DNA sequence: TGTGCCAGCAGTCTTAATCCCACAGGGGTGGGGAACACTGAAGCTTTCTTT.

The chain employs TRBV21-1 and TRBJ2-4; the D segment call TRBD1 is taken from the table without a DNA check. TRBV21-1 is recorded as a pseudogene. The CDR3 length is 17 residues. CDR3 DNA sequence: TGTGCCAGCAGCCCGAGGGGGCCAGGATTAGCCAAAAACATTCAGTACTTC. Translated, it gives CASSPRGPGLAKNIQYF.

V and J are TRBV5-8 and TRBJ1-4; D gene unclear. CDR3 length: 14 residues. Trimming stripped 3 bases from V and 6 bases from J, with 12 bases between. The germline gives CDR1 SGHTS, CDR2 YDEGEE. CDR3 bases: TGTGCCAGCAGCTCCGACAATCCCGATGAAAAACTGTTTTTT. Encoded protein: CASSSDNPDEKLFF.

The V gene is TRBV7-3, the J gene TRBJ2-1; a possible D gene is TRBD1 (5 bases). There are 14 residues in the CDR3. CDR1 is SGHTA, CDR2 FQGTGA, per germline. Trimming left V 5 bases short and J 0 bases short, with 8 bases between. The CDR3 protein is CASSRQFSYNEQFF. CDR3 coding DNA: TGTGCCAGCAGCCGACAGTTCTCCTACAATGAGCAGTTCTTC. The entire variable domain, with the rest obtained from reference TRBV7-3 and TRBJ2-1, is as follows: GAGVSQTPSNKVTEKGKYVELRCDPISGHTALYWYRQSLGQGPEFLIYFQGTGAADDSGLPNDRFFAVRPEGSVSTLKIQRTERGDSAVYLCASSRQFSYNEQFFGPGTRLTVL.

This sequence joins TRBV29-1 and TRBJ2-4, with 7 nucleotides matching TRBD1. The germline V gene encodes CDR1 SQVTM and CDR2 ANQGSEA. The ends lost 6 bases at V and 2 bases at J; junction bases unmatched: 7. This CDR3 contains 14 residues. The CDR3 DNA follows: TGCAGCGTCCGGGACAGCATTTCCAAAAACATTCAGTACTTC. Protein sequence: CSVRDSISKNIQYF. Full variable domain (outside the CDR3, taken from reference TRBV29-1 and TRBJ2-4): SAVISQKPSRDICQRGTSLTIQCQVDSQVTMMFWYRQQPGQSLTLIATANQGSEATYESGFVIDKFPISRPNLTFSTLTVSNMSPEDSSIYLCSVRDSISKNIQYFGAGTRLSVL.

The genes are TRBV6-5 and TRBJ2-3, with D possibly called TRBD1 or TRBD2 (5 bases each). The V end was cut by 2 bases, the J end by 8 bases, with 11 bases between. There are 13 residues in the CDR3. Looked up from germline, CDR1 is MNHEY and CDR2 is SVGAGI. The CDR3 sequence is CASSYRDQFTQYF. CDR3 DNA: TGTGCCAGCAGTTACCGGGACCAATTTACGCAGTATTTT.

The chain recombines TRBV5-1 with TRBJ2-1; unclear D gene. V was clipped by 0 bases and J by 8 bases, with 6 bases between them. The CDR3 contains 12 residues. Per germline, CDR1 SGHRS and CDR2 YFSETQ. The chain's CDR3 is CASSLEKHEQFF. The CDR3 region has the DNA TGCGCCAGCAGCTTGGAGAAACATGAGCAGTTCTTC.

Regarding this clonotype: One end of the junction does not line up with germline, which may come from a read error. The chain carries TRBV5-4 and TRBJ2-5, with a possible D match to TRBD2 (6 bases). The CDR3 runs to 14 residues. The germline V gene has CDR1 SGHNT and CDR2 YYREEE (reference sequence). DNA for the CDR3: TGTGCCAGCAACTTGGGGGGTGTCCAAGGGACCCAGTACTTC. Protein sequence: CASNLGGVQGTQYF.

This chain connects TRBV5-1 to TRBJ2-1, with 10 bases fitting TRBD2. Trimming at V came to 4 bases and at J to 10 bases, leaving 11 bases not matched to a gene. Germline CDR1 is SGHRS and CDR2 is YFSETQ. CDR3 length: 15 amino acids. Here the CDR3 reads CASSPTSGWPGEQFF. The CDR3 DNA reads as TGCGCCAGCAGCCCGACTAGCGGGTGGCCCGGCGAGCAGTTCTTC. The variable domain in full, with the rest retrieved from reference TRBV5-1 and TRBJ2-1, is KAGVTQTPRYLIKTRGQQVTLSCSPISGHRSVSWYQQTPGQGLQFLFEYFSETQRNKGNFPGRFSGRQFSNSRSEMNVSTLELGDSALYLCASSPTSGWPGEQFFGPGTRLTVL.

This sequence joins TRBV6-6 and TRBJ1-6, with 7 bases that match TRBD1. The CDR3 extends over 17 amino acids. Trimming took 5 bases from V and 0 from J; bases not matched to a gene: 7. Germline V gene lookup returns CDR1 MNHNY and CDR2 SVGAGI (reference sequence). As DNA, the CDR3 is TGTGCCAGCAGTCCAGGGGGGCCAAGCTCCTATAATTCACCCCTCCACTTT. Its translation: CASSPGGPSSYNSPLHF.